Below are 22 T cell receptor beta chains sequenced from a single sample in a study of T-cell memory formation after mild COVID-19. One entry per CDR3 protein, called by TCRdb with MiXCR from the 5' RACE reads. The data contain 85,000 to 120,000 distinct CDR3 sequences, over 15% of them singletons. The sample was PBMCs or a T cell subset sorted from them (not recorded which). These receptor sequences come from an adult woman who had mild COVID-19 (a few samples of this study predate the infection). Cell type and time point are not known.

This chain links TRBV20-1 with TRBJ2-7; D is unresolved. The germline gives CDR1 DFQATT, CDR2 SNEGSKA (reference sequence). The CDR3 spans 11 residues. With 3 bases removed from V and 3 bases from J, the gap between germline ends came to 6 bases. The chain's CDR3 is CSASPFYEQYF. The CDR3 DNA reads TGCAGTGCTAGCCCGTTCTACGAGCAGTACTTC.

Many counts were recorded for this clonotype. The chain employs TRBV6-5 and TRBJ2-7, with D maybe TRBD2 (5 bases). Trimming took 5 bases from V and 7 from J, leaving 21 bases between them. The germline V gene encodes CDR1 MNHEY and CDR2 SVGAGI. CDR3 size: 15 residues. The DNA for the CDR3 is TGTGCCAGCAGTACCGGGGAAACCAGCCCCAGGGAGCAGTACTTC. Its translation is CASSTGETSPREQYF.

This sequence joins TRBV4-3 and TRBJ2-1; either TRBD1 or TRBD2 may fit D (6 bases each). Per the germline V gene, CDR1 is LGHNA and CDR2 is YSLEER. The CDR3 has 12 amino acids. Trimming left V 0 bases short and J 16 bases short, with 13 bases between. The CDR3 sequence is CASSQEGGVRFF. As DNA, the CDR3 is TGCGCCAGCAGCCAAGAGGGGGGCGTACGATTCTTC.

This clonotype was seen a handful of times. The genes are TRBV5-5 and TRBJ1-1; D is unresolved. This CDR3 region has 15 residues. Germline loops: CDR1 SGHKS, CDR2 YYEKEE (reference sequence). The ends were cut back, 4 bases at V and 6 bases at J, with 19 bases in the middle. The DNA for the CDR3 is TGTGCCAGCAGCCCTCCCAATTTGGGGATCGCTGAAGCTTTCTTT. This sequence encodes CASSPPNLGIAEAFF.

In its sample, this clonotype was seen many times. The chain joins TRBV11-2 to TRBJ1-2; D unclear. Trimming took off 1 base at V and 5 bases at J, with 2 bases between the two ends. Germline CDR1 SGHAT, CDR2 FQNNGV. This CDR3 contains 11 residues. The CDR3 sequence is CASSLGYGYTF. The CDR3, as DNA: TGTGCCAGCAGCTTAGGTTATGGCTACACCTTC.

The chain combines TRBV15 with TRBJ2-7; D is perhaps TRBD1 (5 bases). CDR3 size: 16 residues. Germline CDR1 and CDR2: LNHNV and YYDKDF (reference sequence). Trimming removed 0 bases at V and 0 bases at J, with 12 bases between. The CDR3: CATSRDRQSSSYEQYF. DNA for the CDR3: TGTGCCACCAGCAGAGATCGACAGTCTAGCTCCTACGAGCAGTACTTC.

There are a few counts of this clonotype. The chain couples TRBV12-3 or TRBV12-4 to TRBJ1-2; D gene ambiguous. The V and J ends lost 3 bases and 8 bases respectively, with 10 bases between them. The CDR3 sequence is 12 residues long. CDR3 in DNA: TGTGCCAGCAGTTTCTCTCCCCACGGCTACACCTTC. It codes for CASSFSPHGYTF.

The V and J genes are TRBV30 and TRBJ1-2, with 7 bases matching TRBD1. Germline CDR1 GTSNPN, CDR2 SVGIG (reference sequence). The CDR3 length is 16 residues. With V trimmed by 4 bases and J by 3 bases, 14 bases remained unmatched. The CDR3 DNA reads as TGTGCCTGGACCCTGTGGACAGGTTCAGGCGACTATGGCTACACCTTC. Its protein is CAWTLWTGSGDYGYTF.

The rearrangement joins TRBV20-1 to TRBJ1-3; TRBD1 aligns across 8 bases. CDR3 length: 14 amino acids. The V segment lost 3 bases and the J segment 5 bases; nucleotides outside the gene matches: 6. CDR1 and CDR2 (germline): DFQATT, SNEGSKA (reference sequence). CDR3 in DNA: TGCAGTGCTAGGGACAGGGACCAAAGAAACACCATATATTTT. Translation: CSARDRDQRNTIYF.

This clonotype was counted only a few times. The chain links TRBV7-2 to TRBJ1-1, with D unresolved. The CDR3 covers 15 residues. Trimming shortened V by 5 bases and J by 1 base, and 14 bases separated the two germline ends. Germline V gene lookup returns CDR1 SGHTA and CDR2 FQGNSA. The DNA of the CDR3 is TGTGCCAGCAGCCCGGAGACAAAACCGAACACTGAAGCTTTCTTT. Encoded protein: CASSPETKPNTEAFF.

As for this clonotype: At one end the junction does not follow the germline gene, possibly because of a read error. The chain carries TRBV15 and TRBJ2-1; TRBD2 matches 7 bases. Germline-derived CDR1 and CDR2 are LNHNV and YYDKDF (reference sequence). There are 14 residues in the CDR3. This CDR3 is CATEAGVNYNEQLF. DNA for the CDR3: TGTGCCACCGAGGCGGGAGTTAACTACAATGAGCAGTTATTC. Based on the CDR3 plus reference TRBV15 and TRBJ2-1, the full variable domain is DAMVIQNPRYQVTQFGKPVTLSCSQTLNHNVMYWYQQKSSQAPKLLFHYYDKDFNNEADTPDNFQSRRPNTSFCFLDIRSPGLGDTAMYLCATEAGVNYNEQLFGPGTRLTVL.

This clonotype appeared many times. The chain recombines TRBV20-1 with TRBJ2-3; tentatively, D is TRBD2 (5 bases). With 5 bases removed from V and 5 bases from J, the gap between germline ends came to 23 bases. The CDR3 runs 16 residues. From germline, CDR1 is DFQATT and CDR2 SNEGSKA (reference sequence). This CDR3 is CSAPRTPFSRGDTQYF. The CDR3 DNA reads TGCAGTGCTCCGAGAACGCCTTTCTCCCGGGGAGATACGCAGTATTTT.

This clonotype was observed a handful of times. This sequence joins TRBV5-1 and TRBJ1-1, with D perhaps matching TRBD1 (5 bases). The CDR3 covers 16 residues. Germline V CDR1 and CDR2: SGHRS, YFSETQ. Trimming cost V 4 bases and J 0 bases, with 16 bases left between them. CDR3 residues: CASSLLLTDMNTEAFF. In DNA, the CDR3 is TGCGCCAGCAGCCTCCTCCTGACAGATATGAACACTGAAGCTTTCTTT.

The chain carries TRBV21-1 and TRBJ2-1; the table's D call TRBD1 went unverified against the DNA. TRBV21-1 is classified as a pseudogene. The CDR3 sequence is 18 residues long. This CDR3 reads CASSKGPGSGHGYNEQFF. CDR3 DNA sequence: TGTGCCAGCAGCAAAGGGCCAGGGTCAGGACACGGCTACAATGAGCAGTTCTTC.

V gene TRBV7-6 combines with J gene TRBJ1-5; D ambiguous. V lost 1 base and J lost 7, with 11 bases in between. This CDR3 has 14 residues. The germline CDR1 and CDR2 sequences are SGHVS and FNYEAQ. CDR3 sequence (DNA): TGTGCCAGCAGCTTAGGGAGCACGCTGCAGCCCCAGCATTTT. Translating gives CASSLGSTLQPQHF.

At least ten counts were recorded for this clonotype. The chain joins TRBV11-2 to TRBJ2-7, with a weak D call TRBD2 (5 bases). The CDR3 extends over 14 amino acids. Deletions cut 3 bases from V and 2 bases from J, with 11 bases between. The germline gives CDR1 SGHAT, CDR2 FQNNGV. DNA for the CDR3: TGTGCCAGCAGCTTCGGGGTCGGGGCCTACGAGCAGTACTTC. This sequence encodes CASSFGVGAYEQYF.

This clonotype was detected once. The CDR3 region is CASSFGQLNEQFF. For the CDR3, the DNA is TGTGCCAGCAGTTTCGGTCAACTTAATGAGCAGTTCTTC. This sequence joins TRBV12-3 or TRBV12-4 and TRBJ2-1, with D unresolved. The length of the CDR3 is 13 residues. The ends were cut back, 3 bases at V and 7 bases at J, with 10 bases in the middle.

The rearrangement joins TRBV9 to TRBJ2-5, with D uncertain. The V and J ends lost 4 bases and 1 base respectively, with 11 bases between them. There are 14 residues in the CDR3. Germline V CDR1 and CDR2: SGDLS, YYNGEE. CDR3 DNA sequence: TGTGCCAGCAGCTCGAGTGGAAGCCAAGAGACCCAGTACTTC. As protein: CASSSSGSQETQYF. Variable domain in full (rest from reference TRBV9 and TRBJ2-5): DSGVTQTPKHLITATGQRVTLRCSPRSGDLSVYWYQQSLDQGLQFLIQYYNGEERAKGNILERFSAQQFPDLHSELNLSSLELGDSALYFCASSSSGSQETQYFGPGTRLLVL.

The chain uses TRBV11-2 and TRBJ2-7; 7 bases line up with TRBD1. Germline CDR1 and CDR2: SGHAT and FQNNGV. This CDR3 region has 12 residues. Trimming cost V 5 bases and J 8 bases; bases outside gene matches: 6. Here the CDR3 DNA reads TGTGCCAGCAGCCCGGGACAGATTAAGCAGTACTTC. This sequence encodes CASSPGQIKQYF.

This clonotype was seen at least ten times. The chain carries TRBV11-2 and TRBJ1-5; D might be TRBD1 (5 bases). Germline V gene lookup returns CDR1 SGHAT and CDR2 FQNNGV. The CDR3 runs to 15 residues. V dropped 5 bases and J dropped 4 bases, with 15 bases sitting between them. The CDR3 region has the DNA TGTGCCAGCAGCCGCTCGGGGCCCGGGAATCAGCCCCAGCATTTT. Its protein is CASSRSGPGNQPQHF.

J is TRBJ1-1 and V is TRBV19, with 8 bases matching TRBD1. The V gene's germline CDR1 is LNHDA and CDR2 SQIVND (reference sequence). The CDR3 contains 16 residues. V shed 3 bases and J 1 base; nucleotides not matched to a gene: 7. CDR3: CASSMVSGGPNTEAFF. As DNA, the CDR3 is TGTGCCAGTAGTATGGTGTCAGGGGGCCCGAACACTGAAGCTTTCTTT.

This clonotype was recorded a few times. Compared with germline, one end of the junction differs, possibly owing to a read error. The rearrangement links TRBV30 to TRBJ2-3; 8 bases agree with TRBD2. CDR3 size: 14 residues. Germline lookup yields CDR1 GTSNPN and CDR2 SVGIG (reference sequence). CDR3 region: CAWKAGGDADTKYF. The CDR3 DNA reads TGTGCCTGGAAGGCGGGAGGAGATGCAGATACGAAGTATTTT.